The text below deals with one TCR beta chain. Its antigen is unidentified. This record comes from a study of early T cells in non-severe SARS-CoV-2 infection. Study-level information: Sequenced bulk RNA came from whole blood that was unsorted, and chains were unpaired.

Researchers attached unique molecular identifiers to individual cDNA molecules. TCRdb processed the 5' RACE reads anew with MiXCR; each CDR3 protein has one entry. The sample contains about 50,000 distinct CDR3 sequences, approximately 15% of which appear only once. The V gene lost 3 bases and the J gene lost 0 bases, with 8 bases spanning the gap. Germline V gene sequence: CDR1 MNHNS, CDR2 SASEGT. There are 14 residues in the CDR3. Broader study findings: Lookups in VDJdb leaned toward anti-spike CD8 responses and missed private and CD4 specificities.

This chain links TRBV6-1 with TRBJ1-2; D perhaps matches TRBD1 (5 bases). The material sequenced was whole blood, taken at baseline. This clonotype was sampled from an adult who was a healthcare worker with PCR-confirmed SARS-CoV-2 infection or an uninfected control (not recorded which). The CDR3 here is CASSEDNSNYGYTF. The CDR3 coding sequence is TGTGCCAGCAGTGAGGACAACTCTAACTATGGCTACACCTTC.